This T cell receptor beta chain derives from a study of blood T cell repertoires in COVID-19. Study overall: Spain, Italy and the United States supplied samples that represented acute and convalescent COVID-19. PBMCs, B-cell-depleted T cells, or T cells provided the cDNA or gDNA that made up the material.

V lost 6 bases and J 5 bases, leaving 20 bases between the germline ends. CDR1 is MDHEN and CDR2 is SYDVKM in the germline V gene. The CDR3 contains 15 residues. Authors' analysis steps: Quantification of nucleated cells was approximated via reference gene primer amplification. Profiled with immunoSEQ multiplex PCR; TCRdb holds only in-frame clones, not every one. The V and J calls and clone size come from that table; D and trimming were worked out from the DNA. Seen here are 190,000 or so clones, 80% to 90% observed once, and the top ten hold 5.5% to 8%. The source of this sequence is a man aged 55 to 70 who had recovered from COVID-19. V and J are TRBV28 and TRBJ2-7, with TRBD1 as a possible D gene (6 bases). Sequencing input: peripheral blood. CDR3 residues: CASSPARPGAHEQYF. Written as DNA, the CDR3 is TGTGCCAGCAGCCCCGCTCGGCCAGGGGCCCACGAGCAGTACTTC.